Listed here are 21 T cell receptor beta chains from one sample, sequenced in a study of regulatory T cells in long-lasting Graves disease. Construction of TCR beta libraries relied on iRepertoire HTBI primers and on Arm-PCR targeting CDR3 regions. Using its own MiXCR run on the multiplex PCR reads, TCRdb lists one record per CDR3 protein. This table holds about 420,000 distinct CDR3 sequences, 23% found once. As for time point: persistent/refractory GD, antithyroid drugs over 5 years with positive TRAb. From PBMCs, RNA was extracted and then used to make the TCR library. Source: peripheral blood mononuclear cells (PBMCs), taken when the disease was refractory, from a patient treated with antithyroid drugs. Every receptor here comes from a female donor with Graves disease.

This chain uses TRBV7-2 with TRBJ1-1; 8 bases fit TRBD1. Germline values: CDR1 SGHTA, CDR2 FQGNSA. CDR3 length: 12 residues. V dropped 5 bases and J dropped 9; count of bases not matched to a gene: 5. This CDR3 is CASSPRTGQAFF. The CDR3 bases are TGTGCCAGCAGCCCAAGGACAGGGCAAGCTTTCTTT.

This rearrangement joins TRBV6-1 to TRBJ2-2, with 10 bases lining up with TRBD2. CDR1 MNHNS and CDR2 SASEGT come from the germline V gene. This CDR3 is built from 16 residues. The V gene end was trimmed by 4 bases and the J gene end by 5 bases; junction bases not matched to a gene: 7. The DNA for the CDR3 is TGTGCCAGCAGTGCTCTAGCGGGAGTACGGACCGGGGAGCTGTTTTTT. It specifies CASSALAGVRTGELFF.

This chain links TRBV18 with TRBJ2-7; 7 nucleotides align to TRBD2. Germline V gene data show CDR1 as KGHSH and CDR2 as LQKENI. The CDR3 length is 14 residues. V lost 3 bases and J lost 9; bases outside the gene matches: 11. Here the CDR3 DNA reads TGTGCCAGCTCACCTTCGAGCGGGAACTCTGTGCAGTACTTC. It yields the protein CASSPSSGNSVQYF.

This clonotype was detected many times. The rearrangement uses TRBV6-2 or TRBV6-3 and TRBJ2-5; 11 bases line up with TRBD2. Germline lookup yields CDR1 MNHEY and CDR2 SVGEGT. This CDR3 has 15 residues. After removal of 6 bases from V and 5 bases from J, the junction contained 8 bases not matched to a gene. The CDR3: CASRKLAGDMETQYF. In DNA form, the CDR3 reads TGTGCCAGCAGAAAACTAGCGGGAGATATGGAGACCCAGTACTTC.

This clonotype was recorded at least ten times. This chain links TRBV6-1 with TRBJ2-5; D may be TRBD2 (6 bases). CDR1 and CDR2 (germline): MNHNS, SASEGT. V lost 6 bases and J lost 5, with 19 bases in between. The CDR3 extends over 15 amino acids. CDR3 sequence (DNA): TGTGCCAGCAGGGGCGGCGGCGGGGTTATGGAGACCCAGTACTTC. Translation gives CASRGGGGVMETQYF.

The V call is TRBV20-1, the J call TRBJ2-1; 14 nucleotides agree with TRBD2. The CDR3 has 17 amino acids. Germline CDR1 DFQATT, CDR2 SNEGSKA (reference sequence). Trimming at V came to 0 bases and at J to 1 base, leaving 2 bases not matched to a gene. As DNA, the CDR3 is TGCAGTGCTAGAGATAGGACTAGCGGGAGGTCCTACAATGAGCAGTTCTTC. Translating gives CSARDRTSGRSYNEQFF.

In its sample, this clonotype was seen a few times. A junction end diverges from the germline sequence, so it may reflect a read error. The V call is TRBV24-1, the J call TRBJ2-2, with TRBD2 identical over 14 bases. Germline V gene sequence: CDR1 KGHDR, CDR2 SFDVKD. The CDR3 consists of 20 residues. The CDR3 DNA reads TGTGCCACCAGTGAGAAATACGGACTAGCGGGAGGCCAGAACACCGGGGAGCTGCTTTTT. Translated: CATSEKYGLAGGQNTGELLF.

The J gene is TRBJ1-4, the V gene TRBV6-1; 7 bases align to TRBD1. CDR1 is MNHNS, CDR2 SASEGT, per germline. V lost 4 bases and J lost 3; bases outside the gene matches: 8. The CDR3 covers 16 residues. The CDR3 nucleotides are TGTGCCAGCAGTGCCGATAGGGGGCTTGCTAATGAAAAACTGTTTTTT. It yields the protein CASSADRGLANEKLFF.

Written as DNA, the CDR3 is TGTGCCAGCTCACTACAGGGTCGGGAGCAGTACTTC. Translation: CASSLQGREQYF. The chain uses TRBV18 and TRBJ2-7, with D perhaps TRBD1 (6 bases). V was clipped by 4 bases and J by 7 bases, with 11 bases between them. The V gene's germline CDR1 is KGHSH and CDR2 LQKENI. The CDR3 has 12 residues.

This clonotype was counted at least ten times. The chain is built from TRBV6-1 and TRBJ1-2, with TRBD1 matching over 9 bases. Trimming cost V 2 bases and J 4 bases; bases outside gene matches: 8. In germline, CDR1 is MNHNS, CDR2 SASEGT. The CDR3 extends over 16 amino acids. The DNA for the CDR3 is TGTGCCAGCAGTGAATCCTCCGGGACAGGGTTCTATGGCTACACCTTC. Protein product: CASSESSGTGFYGYTF.

The V gene is TRBV10-3, the J gene TRBJ1-5; D is unclear. The CDR3 runs 17 residues. Germline assignment: CDR1 ENHRY and CDR2 SYGVKD. V lost 0 bases to trimming and J lost 3 bases, with 15 bases between them. The CDR3 here is CAISESLLGKNNQPQHF. The CDR3 nucleotides read TGTGCCATCAGTGAGTCACTCCTAGGGAAGAACAATCAGCCCCAGCATTTT.

The chain combines TRBV6-4 with TRBJ1-1; D is undetermined. The germline CDR1 and CDR2 sequences are MRHNA and SNTAGT. This CDR3 has 13 amino acids. The ends were cut back, 2 bases at V and 5 bases at J, with 9 bases in the middle. The CDR3 sequence: CASSDNTGTEAFF. CDR3 bases: TGTGCCAGCAGTGACAACACGGGGACTGAAGCTTTCTTT.

This clonotype was seen at least ten times. The chain uses TRBV20-1 and TRBJ1-1, with D possibly matching TRBD1 (5 bases). Germline values: CDR1 DFQATT, CDR2 SNEGSKA (reference sequence). Trimming stripped 3 bases from V and 0 bases from J, with 14 bases between. The CDR3 has 15 residues. CDR3 in DNA: TGCAGTGCTAGGGGTCTCGGGGCGGTGAACACTGAAGCTTTCTTT. Its translation is CSARGLGAVNTEAFF.

The chain links TRBV5-1 to TRBJ2-5; D is ambiguous. Germline V CDR1 and CDR2: SGHRS, YFSETQ. The V end was cut by 4 bases, the J end by 1 base, with 8 bases between. The CDR3 is made up of 13 amino acids. CDR3 DNA sequence: TGCGCCAGCAGCGCCAACCTCCAAGAGACCCAGTACTTC. It translates to CASSANLQETQYF. Full variable domain (remainder filled in from reference TRBV5-1 and TRBJ2-5): KAGVTQTPRYLIKTRGQQVTLSCSPISGHRSVSWYQQTPGQGLQFLFEYFSETQRNKGNFPGRFSGRQFSNSRSEMNVSTLELGDSALYLCASSANLQETQYFGPGTRLLVL.

This clonotype was detected a few times. The chain has TRBV2 and TRBJ2-7, with D tentatively TRBD1 (5 bases). CDR1 and CDR2 (germline): SNHLY, FYNNEI. Trimming shortened V by 1 base and J by 0 bases, and 10 bases separated the two germline ends. The CDR3 has 15 residues. The CDR3: CASSEEGVPSYEQYF. For the CDR3, the DNA is TGTGCCAGCAGTGAAGAAGGGGTCCCCTCCTACGAGCAGTACTTC.

This clonotype occurred many times. This chain joins TRBV12-3 or TRBV12-4 and TRBJ2-7, with D perhaps assigned TRBD1 or TRBD2 (5 bases each). This CDR3 is 14 amino acids long. The V and J ends lost 8 bases and 0 bases respectively, with 14 bases between them. CDR3 region: CASAYRDVSYEQYF. The CDR3 DNA reads TGTGCCAGCGCTTACCGGGACGTCTCCTACGAGCAGTACTTC.

This clonotype has more than one count but fewer than ten. The chain carries TRBV29-1 and TRBJ2-7, with 10 bases fitting TRBD2. Germline trimming cut 8 bases from V and 2 bases from J; bases unmatched to any gene: 12. Looked up from germline, CDR1 is SQVTM and CDR2 is ANQGSEA. The CDR3 is 15 residues long. As DNA, the CDR3 is TGCAGCTCCCCTGGGGCTAGCGGGAGCCCCTACGAGCAGTACTTC. This sequence encodes CSSPGASGSPYEQYF.

This clonotype was detected a few times. This chain links TRBV6-1 with TRBJ1-5; possible D gene TRBD1, 5 bases. The germline V gene encodes CDR1 MNHNS and CDR2 SASEGT. V lost 11 bases, J lost 0 bases, and 14 bases lay in between. This CDR3 is built from 14 residues. The CDR3 DNA reads as TGTGCCTCAATGGGACCGAATAGCAATCAGCCCCAGCATTTT. Translation: CASMGPNSNQPQHF.

There are many counts of this clonotype. The chain employs TRBV10-3 and TRBJ2-7; 9 bases line up with TRBD2. V shed 6 bases, J shed 7 bases, and the junction held 13 bases outside the gene matches. Germline values: CDR1 ENHRY, CDR2 SYGVKD. The CDR3 covers 15 residues. Written as DNA, the CDR3 is TGTGCCATCAGGGAGGCTAGCGGGATTTTGGGGGAGCAGTACTTC. Amino acids: CAIREASGILGEQYF.

The chain is built from TRBV13 and TRBJ1-1; D gene unclear. The CDR3 runs 14 residues. V was pared by 5 bases and J by 2 bases, with 12 bases between. The germline V gene encodes CDR1 PRHDT and CDR2 FYEKMQ (reference sequence). The DNA for the CDR3 is TGTGCCAGCAGCCCTACCGGTATTAACACTGAAGCTTTCTTT. Translation gives CASSPTGINTEAFF.

Only a few counts were recorded for this clonotype. The rearrangement uses TRBV5-1 and TRBJ2-2; possibly TRBD2 for D (5 bases). The V and J ends lost 2 bases and 5 bases respectively, with 13 bases between them. The CDR3 covers 15 residues. Germline CDR1 SGHRS, CDR2 YFSETQ. The CDR3 sequence is CASSLLRERTGELFF. In nucleotides, the CDR3 is TGCGCCAGCAGCTTACTACGGGAAAGGACCGGGGAGCTGTTTTTT.